This T cell receptor (beta chain) was identified in a study of pediatric ulcerative colitis. The assay was run at survey level. Clones were read by immunoSEQ multiplex PCR, and TCRdb kept only the in-frame ones, dropping some. The profile shows roughly 54,000 clones, 87% of them singletons. The material sequenced was blood. The clonotype was recovered from a boy between 5 and 17 years old who was a control in a study of pediatric ulcerative colitis.

The DNA for the CDR3 is TGCGCCAGCAGCCAAACAGGACAGGGAGGTGGCTACACCTTC. Translation: CASSQTGQGGGYTF. This rearrangement joins TRBV4-3 to TRBJ1-2; 8 nucleotides align to TRBD1. Trimming removed 2 bases from V and 7 bases from J; junction bases left unmatched: 6. The germline gives CDR1 LGHNA, CDR2 YSLEER. The CDR3 is 14 residues long.